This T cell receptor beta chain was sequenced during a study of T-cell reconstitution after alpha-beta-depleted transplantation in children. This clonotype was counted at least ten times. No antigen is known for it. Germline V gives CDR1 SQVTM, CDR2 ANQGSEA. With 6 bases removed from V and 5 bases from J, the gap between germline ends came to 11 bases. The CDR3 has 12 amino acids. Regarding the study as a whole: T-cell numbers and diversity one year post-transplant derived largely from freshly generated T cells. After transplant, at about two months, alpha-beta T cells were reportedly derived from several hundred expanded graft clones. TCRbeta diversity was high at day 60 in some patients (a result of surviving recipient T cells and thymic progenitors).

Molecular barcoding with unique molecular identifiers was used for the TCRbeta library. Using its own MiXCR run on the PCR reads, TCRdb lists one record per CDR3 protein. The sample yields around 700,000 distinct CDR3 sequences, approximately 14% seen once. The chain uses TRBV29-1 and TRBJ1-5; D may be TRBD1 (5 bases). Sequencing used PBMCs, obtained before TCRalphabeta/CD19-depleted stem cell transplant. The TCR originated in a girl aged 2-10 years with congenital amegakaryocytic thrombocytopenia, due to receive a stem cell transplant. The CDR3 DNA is TGCAGCGTACACAGGCGCTATCAGCCCCAGCATTTT. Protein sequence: CSVHRRYQPQHF.